This TCR beta chain derives from a study of OX40 agonist ivuxolimab in advanced cancers. V dropped 2 bases and J dropped 4 bases, with 6 bases sitting between them. Per germline, CDR1 MDHEN and CDR2 SYDVKM. The CDR3 is made up of 12 amino acids. TCRdb's table, derived via immunoSEQ multiplex PCR, lists solely in-frame clones and lacks some. The sample records around 70,000 clones, roughly 87% being singletons. On this clone itself: The same CDR3 can be traced to other DNA sequences in this sample.

The clonotype was recovered from an adult with an advanced solid tumor such as melanoma, head and neck, liver or kidney cancer. The chain links TRBV28 to TRBJ2-7; D is undetermined. Here the sequenced sample was CD4+ or CD8+ T cells sorted from blood, taken in a trial of the OX40 agonist ivuxolimab. CDR3 in DNA: TGTGCCAGCAGTTTAGCAAGATACGAGCAGTACTTC. This gives the protein CASSLARYEQYF.